These 16 T cell receptor beta chains were sequenced from one sample in a study of blood T cell repertoires in COVID-19. Libraries were prepared by immunoSEQ multiplex PCR; TCRdb keeps only in-frame clonotypes and omits some of them. The sample carries fewer than 150,000 clones, approximately 84% recorded once. Sequenced sample: peripheral blood. All receptors come from a human donor in a cohort sampled during active COVID-19.

This sequence joins TRBV7-9 and TRBJ2-1; maybe TRBD1 (6 bases). V gave up 3 bases and J gave up 2 bases, with 11 bases separating them. This CDR3 comprises 15 residues. Germline values: CDR1 SEHNR, CDR2 FQNEAQ (reference sequence). CDR3 sequence (DNA): TGTGCCAGCAGCTTTCACAGGGTCGCCTACAATGAGCAGTTCTTC. The encoded protein is CASSFHRVAYNEQFF.

The count of this clone is one. The chain carries TRBV5-8 and TRBJ1-4; D not resolved. The CDR3 consists of 11 residues. Deletions cut 2 bases from V and 16 bases from J, with 12 bases between. Germline V gene data show CDR1 as SGHTS and CDR2 as YDEGEE. The CDR3 region has the DNA TGTGCCAGCAGCTTAGTGGCCACCGAGTTTTTT. The encoded protein is CASSLVATEFF.

This clone was detected many times. V and J are TRBV23-1 and TRBJ2-5; D possibly corresponds to TRBD2 (6 bases). TRBV23-1 is placed among ORFs of uncertain function. The CDR3 spans 11 residues. V lost 6 bases and J lost 7, with 9 bases in between. Here the CDR3 DNA reads TGCGCCAGCAGGCCCGGGGGGACCCAGTACTTC. This encodes CASRPGGTQYF.

CDR3: CASAPDSGGANTGELFF. Written as DNA, the CDR3 is TGTGCCAGCGCCCCCGATAGCGGGGGGGCGAACACCGGGGAGCTGTTTTTT. The chain carries TRBV7-3 and TRBJ2-2, with 11 bases that match TRBD2. The V gene end was trimmed by 8 bases and the J gene end by 0 bases; junction bases not matched to a gene: 8. Germline assignment: CDR1 SGHTA and CDR2 FQGTGA. The CDR3 extends over 17 amino acids.

V usage is TRBV27 and J usage is TRBJ2-1, with 9 bases lining up with TRBD1. V shed 2 bases, J shed 5 bases, and the junction held 4 bases outside the gene matches. The CDR3 sequence is 15 residues long. Germline lookup yields CDR1 MNHEY and CDR2 SMNVEV (reference sequence). The CDR3 DNA reads TGTGCCAGCAGTTTAGTACAGGGGGCAAACAATGAGCAGTTCTTC. Protein product: CASSLVQGANNEQFF.

Written as DNA, the CDR3 is TGTGCCAGCAGTTTCGACCCGGGACTAGCGGCACAAGAGACCCAGTACTTC. Translated: CASSFDPGLAAQETQYF. V and J are TRBV3-1 (or the pseudogene TRBV3-2) and TRBJ2-5; 11 bases fit TRBD2. Unmatched junction bases numbered 11, after V lost 6 bases and J lost 2 bases. Germline CDR1 and CDR2: LGHDT and YNNKEL (reference sequence). The CDR3 length is 17 residues.

The chain carries TRBV4-3 and TRBJ2-5, with 8 bases that match TRBD1. The length of the CDR3 is 15 residues. V trimming: 0 bases; J trimming: 6 bases; junction bases outside the gene matches: 6. Germline V CDR1 and CDR2: LGHNA, YSLEER. Here the CDR3 reads CASSQDSGGQKTQYF. CDR3 nucleotide sequence: TGCGCCAGCAGCCAAGATTCAGGGGGCCAGAAGACCCAGTACTTC.

This chain links TRBV29-1 with TRBJ2-2; TRBD2 matches 10 bases. The ends lost 3 bases at V and 7 bases at J; junction bases unmatched: 14. The V gene's germline CDR1 is SQVTM and CDR2 ANQGSEA. This CDR3 is built from 17 residues. The chain's CDR3 is CSVDGTLSGGADGELFF. CDR3 sequence (DNA): TGCAGCGTTGACGGAACCCTCAGCGGGGGGGCCGACGGGGAGCTGTTTTTT.

The chain recombines TRBV10-1 with TRBJ2-3, with TRBD1 as a possible D gene (6 bases). The germline CDR1 and CDR2 sequences are WNHNN and SYGVQD (reference sequence). This CDR3 has 14 residues. V dropped 6 bases and J dropped 0 bases, with 10 bases sitting between them. CDR3: CASSRTESTDTQYF. The DNA of the CDR3 is TGCGCCAGCAGCCGGACAGAAAGCACAGATACGCAGTATTTT.

The V and J genes are TRBV19 and TRBJ1-1; 8 bases fit TRBD1. The CDR3 extends over 15 amino acids. Germline values: CDR1 LNHDA, CDR2 SQIVND (reference sequence). J was trimmed by 2 bases and V by 5 bases; bases with no gene match: 7. CDR3 region: CASSSRTGSNTEAFF. CDR3 nucleotides: TGTGCCAGTAGTTCTCGGACAGGGAGTAACACTGAAGCTTTCTTT.

CDR3 loop: CASSQPGYEQYF. The CDR3 bases are TGCGCCAGCAGCCAGCCAGGGTACGAGCAGTACTTC. This chain uses TRBV4-1 with TRBJ2-7; D is perhaps TRBD1 (5 bases). Per germline, CDR1 MGHRA and CDR2 YSYEKL. The CDR3 sequence is 12 residues long. The V end was cut by 3 bases, the J end by 4 bases, with 7 bases between.

V usage is TRBV7-9 and J usage is TRBJ2-5; tentative D call: TRBD2 (6 bases). Trimming shortened V by 5 bases and J by 5 bases, and 18 bases separated the two germline ends. In germline, CDR1 is SEHNR, CDR2 FQNEAQ (reference sequence). This CDR3 comprises 15 residues. The CDR3 sequence is CASSAAGRQFETQYF. For the CDR3, the DNA is TGTGCCAGCAGCGCCGCGGGACGTCAATTTGAGACCCAGTACTTC.

The chain links TRBV6-5 to TRBJ2-1; D may be TRBD1 (5 bases). The CDR3 has 11 residues. Trimming left V 6 bases short and J 9 bases short, with 9 bases between. Germline CDR1 is MNHEY and CDR2 is SVGAGI. CDR3 amino acids: CASSRAAEQFF. The CDR3 nucleotides read TGTGCCAGCAGCAGGGCCGCTGAGCAGTTCTTC.

This rearrangement joins TRBV3-1 (or the pseudogene TRBV3-2) to TRBJ1-3; possible D gene TRBD1, 6 bases. Germline values: CDR1 LGHDT, CDR2 YNNKEL (reference sequence). The germline V and J ends were trimmed by 1 base and 0 bases, with 13 bases remaining between them. The CDR3 is 17 amino acids. DNA of the CDR3: TGTGCCAGCAGCCAAGTTTACAGGGAACCCTCTGGAAACACCATATATTTT. Protein product: CASSQVYREPSGNTIYF.

The V call is TRBV3-1 (or the pseudogene TRBV3-2), the J call TRBJ1-1, with D tentatively TRBD1 (6 bases). CDR3 size: 12 residues. The V and J ends lost 1 base and 9 bases respectively, with 9 bases between them. From germline, CDR1 is LGHDT and CDR2 YNNKEL (reference sequence). The CDR3 DNA follows: TGTGCCAGCAGCCAAGGGGGGGGGCAAGCTTTCTTT. Amino acid sequence: CASSQGGGQAFF.

V is TRBV30 and J is TRBJ1-6, with 9 bases aligning to TRBD1. The J segment lost 7 bases and the V segment lost 2 bases, leaving 12 bases of the junction unmatched. Germline CDR1 is GTSNPN and CDR2 is SVGIG (reference sequence). The CDR3 covers 17 residues. The CDR3 region is CAWSPPGQGQGNSPLHF. In nucleotides, the CDR3 is TGTGCCTGGAGTCCTCCGGGACAGGGTCAGGGGAATTCACCCCTCCACTTT.